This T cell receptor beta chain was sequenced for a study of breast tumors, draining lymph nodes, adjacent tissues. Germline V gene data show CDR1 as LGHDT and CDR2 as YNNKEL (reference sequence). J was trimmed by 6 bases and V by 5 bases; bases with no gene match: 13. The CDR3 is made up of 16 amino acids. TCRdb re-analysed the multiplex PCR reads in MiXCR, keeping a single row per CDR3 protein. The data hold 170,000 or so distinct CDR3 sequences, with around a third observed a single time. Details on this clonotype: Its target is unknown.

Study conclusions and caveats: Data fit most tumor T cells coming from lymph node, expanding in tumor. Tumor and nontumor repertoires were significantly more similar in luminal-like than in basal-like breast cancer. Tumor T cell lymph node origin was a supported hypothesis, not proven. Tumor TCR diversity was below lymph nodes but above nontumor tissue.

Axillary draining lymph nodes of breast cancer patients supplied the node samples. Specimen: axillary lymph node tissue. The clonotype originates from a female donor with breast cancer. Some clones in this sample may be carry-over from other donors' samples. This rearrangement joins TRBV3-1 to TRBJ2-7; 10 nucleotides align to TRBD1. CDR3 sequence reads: CASSSRGRGQGREQYF. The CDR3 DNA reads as TGTGCCAGCAGCTCCCGAGGCCGGGGACAGGGGCGCGAGCAGTACTTC.